This paragraph covers one T cell receptor (beta chain) sequence. The record originates from a study of T cell changes during pregnancy in multiple sclerosis. The table came from immunoSEQ multiplex PCR; TCRdb's copy has only in-frame clones and leaves some out. The profile shows 65,000 to 85,000 clones, more than 75% of them singletons. This sequence was found in a female donor with multiple sclerosis, enrolled in a pregnancy study. The sequencing used peripheral blood, collected in the third trimester of pregnancy.

In DNA, the CDR3 is TGTGCCAGCAGCCGCACTAGTCCCCGCACAGATACGCAGTATTTT. Protein sequence: CASSRTSPRTDTQYF. The chain employs TRBV7-2 and TRBJ2-3, with D maybe TRBD2 (5 bases). V was pared by 5 bases and J by 1 base, with 13 bases between. The germline V gene has CDR1 SGHTA and CDR2 FQGNSA. The CDR3 totals 15 residues. Combining the CDR3 with reference TRBV7-2 and TRBJ2-3 gives the whole variable domain GAGVSQSPSNKVTEKGKDVELRCDPISGHTALYWYRQSLGQGLEFLIYFQGNSAPDKSGLPSDRFSAERTGGSVSTLTIQRTQQEDSAVYLCASSRTSPRTDTQYFGPGTRLTVL.